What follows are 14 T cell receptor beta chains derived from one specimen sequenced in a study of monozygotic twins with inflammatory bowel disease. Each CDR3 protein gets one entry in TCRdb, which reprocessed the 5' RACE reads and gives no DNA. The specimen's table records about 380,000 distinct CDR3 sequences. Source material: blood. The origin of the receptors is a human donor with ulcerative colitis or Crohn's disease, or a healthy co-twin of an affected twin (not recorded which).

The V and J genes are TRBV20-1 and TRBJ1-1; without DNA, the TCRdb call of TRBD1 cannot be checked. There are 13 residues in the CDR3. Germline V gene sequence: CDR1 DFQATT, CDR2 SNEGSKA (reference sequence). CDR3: CSALRDSNTEAFF.

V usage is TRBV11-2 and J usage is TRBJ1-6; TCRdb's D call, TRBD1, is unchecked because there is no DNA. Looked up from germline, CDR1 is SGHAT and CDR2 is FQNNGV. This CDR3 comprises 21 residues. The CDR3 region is CASSPATRKRDAQLGNSPLHF.

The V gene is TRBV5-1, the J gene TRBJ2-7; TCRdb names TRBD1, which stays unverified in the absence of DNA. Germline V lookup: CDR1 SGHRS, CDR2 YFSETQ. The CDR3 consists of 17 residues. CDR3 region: CASSPVPQGQGVGEQYF.

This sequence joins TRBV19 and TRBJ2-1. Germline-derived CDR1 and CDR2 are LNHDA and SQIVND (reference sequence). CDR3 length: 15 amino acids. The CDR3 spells CASSTTSNSYNEQFF. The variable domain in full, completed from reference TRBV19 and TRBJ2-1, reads DGGITQSPKYLFRKEGQNVTLSCEQNLNHDAMYWYRQDPGQGLRLIYYSQIVNDFQKGDIAEGYSVSREKKESFPLTVTSAQKNPTAFYLCASSTTSNSYNEQFFGPGTRLTVL.

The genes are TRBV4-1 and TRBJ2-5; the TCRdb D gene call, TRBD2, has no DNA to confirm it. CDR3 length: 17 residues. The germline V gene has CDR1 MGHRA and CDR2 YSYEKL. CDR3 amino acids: CASSQDASGGTRETQYF.

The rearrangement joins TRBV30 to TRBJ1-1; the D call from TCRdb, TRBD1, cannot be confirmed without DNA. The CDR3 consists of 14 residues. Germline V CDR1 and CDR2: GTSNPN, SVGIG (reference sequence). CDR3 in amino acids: CAWSVHMVGAEAFF.

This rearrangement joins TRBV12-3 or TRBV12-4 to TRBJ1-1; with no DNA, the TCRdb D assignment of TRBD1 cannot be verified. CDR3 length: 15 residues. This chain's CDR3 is CASSPQTGGDTEAFF.

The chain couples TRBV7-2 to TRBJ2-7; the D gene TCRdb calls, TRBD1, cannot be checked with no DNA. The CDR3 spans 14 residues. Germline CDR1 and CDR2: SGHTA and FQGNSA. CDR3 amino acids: CASSLTGDAYEQYF. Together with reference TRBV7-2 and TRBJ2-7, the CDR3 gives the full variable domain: GAGVSQSPSNKVTEKGKDVELRCDPISGHTALYWYRQSLGQGLEFLIYFQGNSAPDKSGLPSDRFSAERTGGSVSTLTIQRTQQEDSAVYLCASSLTGDAYEQYFGPGTRLTVT.

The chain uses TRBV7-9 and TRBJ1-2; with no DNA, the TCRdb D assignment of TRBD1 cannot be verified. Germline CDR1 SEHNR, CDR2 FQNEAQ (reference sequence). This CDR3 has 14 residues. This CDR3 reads CASSLATGGPRYTF.

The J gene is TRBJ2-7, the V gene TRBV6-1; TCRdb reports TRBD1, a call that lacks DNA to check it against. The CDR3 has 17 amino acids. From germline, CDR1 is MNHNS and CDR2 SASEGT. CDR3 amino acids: CASSPRTGVKGSYEQYF.

CDR3 sequence reads: CATNSFGGNTEAFF. The rearrangement uses TRBV15 and TRBJ1-1. This CDR3 comprises 14 residues. CDR1 is LNHNV and CDR2 is YYDKDF in the germline V gene (reference sequence).

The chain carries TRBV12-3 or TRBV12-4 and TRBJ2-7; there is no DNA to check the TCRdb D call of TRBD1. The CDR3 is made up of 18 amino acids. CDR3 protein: CASSLFPGFPPRIYEQYF.

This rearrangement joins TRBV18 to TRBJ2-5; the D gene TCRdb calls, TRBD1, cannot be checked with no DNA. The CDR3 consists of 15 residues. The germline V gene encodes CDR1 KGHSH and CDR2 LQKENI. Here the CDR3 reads CASSRPGQGLGTQYF.

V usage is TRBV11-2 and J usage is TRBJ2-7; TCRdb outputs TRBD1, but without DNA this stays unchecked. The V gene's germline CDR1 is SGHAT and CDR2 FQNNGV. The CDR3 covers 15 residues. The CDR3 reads CASSFSVIVEDEQYF.